One TCR beta chain is described in this entry. The target antigen is unknown. This entry comes from a study of T cell repertoires in cytomegalovirus infection. Study context: Recently identified HLA-C-restricted CMV epitopes were used, and well-studied HLA-B-restricted CMV epitopes were used as well. General study findings and limits: Adding up the frequency of public TCR beta families identified people who carried CMV plus the relevant HLA. Clonotype analysis showed dominance of the ex vivo response by HLA-C-restricted CMV-specific TCR beta clonotypes.

Trimming at V came to 8 bases and at J to 2 bases, leaving 5 bases not matched to a gene. Germline V gene data show CDR1 as MGHRA and CDR2 as YSYEKL. CDR3 length: 13 amino acids. One entry per CDR3 protein results from TCRdb running MiXCR on the reads. The table shows approximately 110,000 distinct CDR3 sequences, with more than 30% occurring only once. The clonotype originates from a human donor in good health (CMV status not recorded). Some clones in this sample may be carry-over from other donors' samples. The rearrangement uses TRBV4-1 and TRBJ2-7; 8 nucleotides match TRBD1. Sequencing was performed on CD8+ T cells from cultured PBMCs, taken from culture after CMV antigen stimulation. CDR3 residues: CASGQGPTYEQYF. The CDR3 coding sequence is TGCGCCAGCGGACAGGGCCCAACCTACGAGCAGTACTTC.